The 9 T cell receptor beta chains in this list originate from one sample, sequenced in a study of identical twins. From the 5' RACE reads, TCRdb called clonotypes with MiXCR, one entry per CDR3 protein. The data contain roughly 710,000 distinct CDR3 sequences, roughly 6% of them seen just once; the ten biggest clones take up about 2%. The sequencing input was naive T cells sorted from blood. The receptor set was obtained from a man younger than 30 in good health.

This clonotype was observed a handful of times. This chain joins TRBV12-3 or TRBV12-4 and TRBJ2-1; D uncertain. V was clipped by 6 bases and J by 1 base, with 16 bases between them. This CDR3 comprises 16 residues. The CDR3 sequence is CASRSSAPVSYNEQFF. Here the CDR3 DNA reads TGTGCCAGCAGATCCTCAGCGCCAGTTTCCTACAATGAGCAGTTCTTC.

This sequence joins TRBV3-1 and TRBJ2-1; TRBD2 agrees at 12 bases. The ends lost 5 bases at V and 5 bases at J; junction bases unmatched: 16. CDR1 and CDR2 (germline): LGHDT, YNNKEL (reference sequence). There are 19 residues in the CDR3. The CDR3 sequence: CASSKLTSGRAISNNEQFF. CDR3 nucleotide sequence: TGTGCCAGCAGCAAATTGACTAGCGGGAGAGCTATAAGTAACAATGAGCAGTTCTTC.

This clonotype was found many times. This chain joins TRBV29-1 and TRBJ2-1; possibly TRBD2 for D (5 bases). V lost 3 bases and J 7 bases, leaving 19 bases between the germline ends. CDR3 length: 15 residues. Germline CDR1 and CDR2: SQVTM and ANQGSEA. The CDR3 nucleotides read TGCAGCGTTGATGAGGGTCGGGGAACCTTAAATGAGCAGTTCTTC. It translates to CSVDEGRGTLNEQFF.

This clonotype was observed many times. This rearrangement joins TRBV7-8 to TRBJ2-1; 7 bases are a match to TRBD2. The junction had 8 bases not matched to a gene; V was cut back by 3 bases and J by 9 bases. Per the germline V gene, CDR1 is SGHVS and CDR2 is FQNEAQ. The CDR3 has 14 residues. The CDR3 sequence is CASSFSGPRTEQFF. The DNA for the CDR3 is TGTGCCAGCAGCTTTAGCGGGCCCAGGACTGAGCAGTTCTTC.

This clonotype was observed a handful of times. This chain uses TRBV20-1 with TRBJ1-3, with no clear D. V dropped 4 bases and J dropped 0 bases, with 10 bases sitting between them. This CDR3 has 14 amino acids. The germline gives CDR1 DFQATT, CDR2 SNEGSKA (reference sequence). The CDR3 region has the DNA TGCAGTGCTATAGGACTCAGCTCTGGAAACACCATATATTTT. Translating it yields CSAIGLSSGNTIYF.

This clonotype came up a few times. The chain recombines TRBV5-4 with TRBJ2-3; TRBD2 matches at 8 bases. The junction had 9 bases not matched to a gene; V was cut back by 2 bases and J by 7 bases. CDR1 SGHNT and CDR2 YYREEE come from the germline V gene (reference sequence). This CDR3 region has 15 residues. In DNA, the CDR3 is TGTGCCAGCAGCTTCTTGAGCGGGAGTCCTAATACGCAGTATTTT. As protein: CASSFLSGSPNTQYF.

The gene calls are TRBV4-1 and TRBJ2-5, with 7 bases lining up with TRBD1. From germline, CDR1 is MGHRA and CDR2 YSYEKL. Losses at the gene ends were 0 bases for V and 7 bases for J; bases not matched to a gene: 8. The CDR3 loop spans 15 amino acids. DNA of the CDR3: TGCGCCAGCAGCCAAGAGATGACAGGGTGGGGGACCCAGTACTTC. Translated, it gives CASSQEMTGWGTQYF.

This clonotype was picked up many times. This sequence joins TRBV28 and TRBJ1-2; 12 positions agree with TRBD1. Germline CDR1 reads MDHEN; CDR2 reads SYDVKM. V trimming: 4 bases; J trimming: 8 bases; junction bases outside the gene matches: 2. The length of the CDR3 is 13 residues. The CDR3 here is CASSYGTGGGYTF. The CDR3 DNA reads TGTGCCAGCAGTTACGGGACAGGGGGCGGCTACACCTTC.

The table lists this clonotype with many counts. The CDR3 nucleotides are TGCGCCAGCAGCTTGTCTGGACTAGCTGATGAGCAGTTCTTC. It specifies CASSLSGLADEQFF. The chain joins TRBV5-1 to TRBJ2-1; TRBD2 agrees at 8 bases. Germline CDR1 reads SGHRS; CDR2 reads YFSETQ. Trimming cost V 1 base and J 8 bases; bases outside gene matches: 5. The CDR3 spans 14 residues. Complete variable domain (other parts from reference TRBV5-1 and TRBJ2-1): KAGVTQTPRYLIKTRGQQVTLSCSPISGHRSVSWYQQTPGQGLQFLFEYFSETQRNKGNFPGRFSGRQFSNSRSEMNVSTLELGDSALYLCASSLSGLADEQFFGPGTRLTVL.